Sequencing of this T cell receptor beta chain was carried out in a study of CD8+ T cells in alopecia areata. About this clone: What it binds is unknown.

Extracted RNA was reverse transcribed into cDNA, the sequencing template. Produced via immunoSEQ multiplex PCR; TCRdb's table is partial and in-frame only. The sample includes 200,000 to 250,000 clones, 64% of them seen just once. Study results and caveats: In lesional scalp, particularly from alopecia totalis/universalis, clonality was higher than in normal scalp. Many expanded lesional clones stayed in scalp and blood while on tofacitinib.

Described treatment: oral pan-JAK inhibitor, 5-10 mg twice daily. Germline CDR1 GTSNPN, CDR2 SVGIG (reference sequence). CDR3 length: 15 residues. The ends were cut back, 5 bases at V and 10 bases at J, with 21 bases in the middle. The receptor was isolated from a human donor with alopecia areata. This chain links TRBV30 with TRBJ1-6; maybe TRBD1 (5 bases). The sample was CD4+ T cells sorted from blood, taken at week 4, from a patient treated with tofacitinib. CDR3 protein: CAWGGVSRRGSPLHF. Written as DNA, the CDR3 is TGTGCCTGGGGGGGGGTATCCCGGAGGGGATCACCCCTCCACTTT.